The clone carrying this T cell receptor beta chain was picked up many times. This sample was taken from a study of T cells after yellow fever vaccination. Broader study findings: Most clones from primary vaccination resurfaced after the booster (approximately 97% CD4, 88% CD8). Peak timing came faster in the weaker secondary response, day 5 versus 15.

TCRdb re-called the 5' RACE reads with MiXCR, one entry per CDR3 protein. The table records around 31,000 distinct CDR3 sequences, roughly a tenth of them present only once. CDR1 and CDR2 from the germline V gene are SGHRS and YFSETQ. After removal of 3 bases from V and 0 bases from J, the junction contained 8 bases not matched to a gene. This CDR3 is 16 amino acids long. The sample in question was PBMCs, either bulk or a sorted T-cell subset (CD4+, CD8+, memory, or dextramer-sorted; not recorded which), obtained around 15 days after the first yellow fever vaccination. The chain couples TRBV5-1 to TRBJ1-1, with TRBD1 matching over 7 bases. The TCR originated in a man in his late teens or twenties who received the YFV17D yellow fever vaccine. CDR3 bases: TGCGCCAGCAGCTCCAGTCCGGGACAGCTGAACACTGAAGCTTTCTTT. Translated: CASSSSPGQLNTEAFF.